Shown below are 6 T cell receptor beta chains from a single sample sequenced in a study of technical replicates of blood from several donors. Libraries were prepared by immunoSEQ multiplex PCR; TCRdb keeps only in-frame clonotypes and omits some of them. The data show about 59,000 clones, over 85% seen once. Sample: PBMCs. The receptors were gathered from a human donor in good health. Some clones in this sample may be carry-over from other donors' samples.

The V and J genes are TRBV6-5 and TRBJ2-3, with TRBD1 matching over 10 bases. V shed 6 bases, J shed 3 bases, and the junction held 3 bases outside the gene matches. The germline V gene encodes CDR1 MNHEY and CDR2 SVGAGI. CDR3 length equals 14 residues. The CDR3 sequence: CASRGQGRTDTQYF. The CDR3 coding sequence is TGTGCCAGCAGGGGACAGGGGAGGACAGATACGCAGTATTTT.

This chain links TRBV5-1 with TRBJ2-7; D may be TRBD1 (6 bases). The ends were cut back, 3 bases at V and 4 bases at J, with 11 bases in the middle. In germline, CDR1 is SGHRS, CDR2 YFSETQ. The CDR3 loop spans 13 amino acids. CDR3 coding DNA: TGCGCCAGCAGCTACGGGACATCGTACGAGCAGTACTTC. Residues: CASSYGTSYEQYF.

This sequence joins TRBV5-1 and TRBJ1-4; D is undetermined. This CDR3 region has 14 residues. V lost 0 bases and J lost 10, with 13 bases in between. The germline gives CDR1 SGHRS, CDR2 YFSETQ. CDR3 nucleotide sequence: TGCGCCAGCAGCTTGGGCGGGAGGGAAGGAAAACTGTTTTTT. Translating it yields CASSLGGREGKLFF.

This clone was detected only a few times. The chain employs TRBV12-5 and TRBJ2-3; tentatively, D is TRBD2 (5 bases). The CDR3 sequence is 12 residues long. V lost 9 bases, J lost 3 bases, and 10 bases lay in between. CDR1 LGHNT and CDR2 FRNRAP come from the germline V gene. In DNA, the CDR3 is TGTGCTAGCGGAAGCGGAACAGATACGCAGTATTTT. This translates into CASGSGTDTQYF.

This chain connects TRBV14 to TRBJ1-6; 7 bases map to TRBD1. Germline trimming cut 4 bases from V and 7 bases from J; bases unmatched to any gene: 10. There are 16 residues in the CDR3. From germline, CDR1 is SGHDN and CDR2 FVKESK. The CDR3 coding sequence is TGTGCCAGCAGCCCGTACACCGGGACAGCAAATTCACCCCTCCACTTT. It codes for CASSPYTGTANSPLHF.

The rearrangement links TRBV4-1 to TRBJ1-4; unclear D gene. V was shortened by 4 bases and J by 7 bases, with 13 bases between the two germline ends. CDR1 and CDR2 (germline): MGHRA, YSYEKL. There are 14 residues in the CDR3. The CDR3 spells CASSRVISGEKLFF. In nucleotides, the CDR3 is TGCGCCAGCAGCCGCGTGATATCGGGTGAAAAACTGTTTTTT.